This T cell receptor (beta chain) was found in a study of shared clonotypes between healthy human individuals. Whole-study context: The donor pool was made up of two women and three men aged 18 to 49.

The study, taken as a whole, reports: Expectations were that clonotype sharing among donors would be affected by sequencing depth.

Turning to this clone: As yet, its antigen is unknown.

It was on ten immunoSEQ deep assay plates that unsorted PBMC DNA was sequenced. Data came from immunoSEQ multiplex PCR; TCRdb stores just in-frame clones and leaves some out. The table has 450,000 to 600,000 clones, roughly 78% seen once; the top ten hold approximately 12%. Trimming took off 3 bases at V and 4 bases at J, with 13 bases between the two ends. The CDR3 sequence is 15 residues long. Germline CDR1 SNHLY, CDR2 FYNNEI. This sequence was found in a woman aged 40 to 55 in good health. Some clones in this sample may be carry-over from other donors' samples. The J gene is TRBJ2-1, the V gene TRBV2, with unresolved D. The sequenced sample consisted of PBMCs. CDR3: CASSEDGSGYNEQFF. The CDR3 DNA is TGTGCCAGCAGTGAGGACGGGTCTGGTTACAATGAGCAGTTCTTC.